The 21 T cell receptor beta chains given below trace back to one sample, sequenced in a study of T cells in Graves' hyperthyroidism and ophthalmopathy. TCR beta CDR3 sequences were amplified from RNA transcripts. Primed by the HTBI set, a first-round RT-PCR was run on the TCR CDR3. TCRdb passed the multiplex PCR reads through MiXCR, listing each CDR3 protein once. The sample lists about 560,000 distinct CDR3 sequences; roughly a sixth were seen once. Sequences were obtained from blood. The receptors were sampled from a young woman with Graves' hyperthyroidism.

This clonotype occurred many times. J is TRBJ2-3 and V is TRBV5-1; 7 bases fit TRBD1. In germline, CDR1 is SGHRS, CDR2 YFSETQ. Trimming removed 4 bases from V and 2 bases from J; junction bases left unmatched: 4. There are 14 residues in the CDR3. The chain's CDR3 is CASSRTGDTDTQYF. CDR3 DNA sequence: TGCGCCAGCAGCCGAACAGGGGACACAGATACGCAGTATTTT. The whole variable domain, filled in from reference TRBV5-1 and TRBJ2-3, reads KAGVTQTPRYLIKTRGQQVTLSCSPISGHRSVSWYQQTPGQGLQFLFEYFSETQRNKGNFPGRFSGRQFSNSRSEMNVSTLELGDSALYLCASSRTGDTDTQYFGPGTRLTVL.

This clonotype turned up a few times. CDR3 in DNA: TGCAGCGTTGACACGGGGCCTACCTACGAGCAGTACTTC. Encoded protein: CSVDTGPTYEQYF. The V gene is TRBV29-1, the J gene TRBJ2-7; D possibly matches TRBD1 or TRBD2 (5 bases each). The CDR3 loop spans 13 amino acids. Trimming shortened V by 3 bases and J by 2 bases, and 11 bases separated the two germline ends. Germline values: CDR1 SQVTM, CDR2 ANQGSEA.

The genes are TRBV25-1 and TRBJ1-5; the D gene is possibly TRBD1 (5 bases). The CDR3 is made up of 21 amino acids. Per the germline V gene, CDR1 is MGHDK and CDR2 is SYGVNS. V lost 5 bases, J lost 5 bases, and 34 bases lay in between. CDR3: CASSRKDTAVQKTVQYQPQHF. CDR3 nucleotides: TGTGCCAGCAGTAGAAAGGACACGGCGGTACAGAAGACGGTACAATATCAGCCCCAGCATTTT.

This chain connects TRBV9 to TRBJ2-5; D perhaps matches TRBD1 (5 bases). There are 13 residues in the CDR3. Germline lookup yields CDR1 SGDLS and CDR2 YYNGEE. Trimming left V 1 base short and J 5 bases short, with 9 bases between. The CDR3 is CASSVQGGETQYF. Here the CDR3 DNA reads TGTGCCAGCAGCGTACAGGGTGGGGAGACCCAGTACTTC.

There are many counts of this clonotype. The V and J genes are TRBV2 and TRBJ2-5, with D unclear. This CDR3 has 13 residues. V was shortened by 4 bases and J by 7 bases, with 13 bases between the two germline ends. Germline CDR1 and CDR2: SNHLY and FYNNEI. CDR3 in DNA: TGTGCCAGCAGTGTGGACCCAACTGGGACCCAGTACTTC. Encoded protein: CASSVDPTGTQYF.

In DNA form, the CDR3 reads TGCAGCGTGGGGGATACAGGGTCGACTGAAGCTTTCTTT. It is translated as CSVGDTGSTEAFF. This chain connects TRBV29-1 to TRBJ1-1, with D perhaps matching TRBD1 (6 bases). Per germline, CDR1 SQVTM and CDR2 ANQGSEA. The CDR3 totals 13 residues. The ends were cut back, 6 bases at V and 5 bases at J, with 16 bases in the middle.

This chain connects TRBV19 to TRBJ2-7; 7 bases match TRBD1. CDR1 LNHDA and CDR2 SQIVND come from the germline V gene (reference sequence). The V segment lost 2 bases and the J segment 2 bases; nucleotides outside the gene matches: 3. The CDR3 has 14 residues. CDR3 nucleotides: TGTGCCAGTAGTATATACCAGGGGGCCTACGAGCAGTACTTC. It specifies CASSIYQGAYEQYF.

This sequence joins TRBV12-3 or TRBV12-4 and TRBJ1-3; unclear D gene. V dropped 9 bases and J dropped 0 bases, with 9 bases sitting between them. CDR3 length: 13 residues. The CDR3 coding sequence is TGTGCCAGTCTCGGGAACTCTGGAAACACCATATATTTT. Its translation: CASLGNSGNTIYF.

The genes are TRBV12-3 or TRBV12-4 and TRBJ2-4, with a weak D call TRBD2 (6 bases). The V end lost 2 bases, the J end lost 0 bases, and 14 bases lay between the germline ends. The CDR3 covers 17 residues. CDR3 nucleotides: TGTGCCAGCAGTTTATTGAGGGCGGGATTAGCCAAAAACATTCAGTACTTC. This translates into CASSLLRAGLAKNIQYF.

The CDR3 loop reads CASSSGVNPPLHF. CDR3 bases: TGTGCCAGCAGTTCGGGGGTGAATCCACCCCTCCACTTT. The gene calls are TRBV7-2 and TRBJ1-6, with TRBD1 as a possible D gene (5 bases). The germline gives CDR1 SGHTA, CDR2 FQGNSA. CDR3 length equals 13 residues. V was cut by 6 bases and J by 11 bases, with 14 bases left in between.

The chain recombines TRBV27 with TRBJ2-7; 10 nucleotides agree with TRBD2. Germline CDR1 MNHEY, CDR2 SMNVEV (reference sequence). The CDR3 has 13 residues. V gave up 4 bases and J gave up 7 bases; unmatched junction bases: 4. The CDR3 bases are TGTGCCAGCAGTTGGGGACTAGCGCGGGAGCAGTACTTC. Protein sequence: CASSWGLAREQYF.

This sequence joins TRBV3-1 and TRBJ2-1; 9 nucleotides align to TRBD2. Trimming cost V 4 bases and J 9 bases; bases outside gene matches: 10. The V gene's germline CDR1 is LGHDT and CDR2 YNNKEL (reference sequence). The CDR3 is made up of 15 amino acids. The CDR3 here is CASSPLAGLEGEQFF. The CDR3 DNA reads TGTGCCAGCAGCCCACTAGCGGGTTTGGAGGGTGAGCAGTTCTTC.

This clonotype turned up a few times. The chain combines TRBV27 with TRBJ2-7, with 9 bases aligning to TRBD2. The CDR3 totals 15 residues. In germline, CDR1 is MNHEY, CDR2 SMNVEV (reference sequence). The trim removed 4 bases at V and 4 bases at J, leaving 8 bases unmatched. Here the CDR3 DNA reads TGTGCCAGCAGTTCCTTAGCGGGAGTGCAGTACGAGCAGTACTTC. It yields the protein CASSSLAGVQYEQYF.

This clonotype showed up many times. The chain recombines TRBV12-5 with TRBJ2-5, with D uncertain. V was cut by 1 base and J by 2 bases, with 5 bases left in between. Germline V CDR1 and CDR2: LGHNT, FRNRAP. This CDR3 is 13 amino acids long. The CDR3 here is CASGLDSQETQYF. The CDR3 DNA reads as TGTGCTAGTGGTTTGGACTCTCAAGAGACCCAGTACTTC. Full variable domain (missing parts from reference TRBV12-5 and TRBJ2-5): DARVTQTPRHKVTEMGQEVTMRCQPILGHNTVFWYRQTMMQGLELLAYFRNRAPLDDSGMPKDRFSAEMPDATLATLKIQPSEPRDSAVYFCASGLDSQETQYFGPGTRLLVL.

This clonotype has just a few counts. This sequence joins TRBV4-3 and TRBJ1-2, with D tentatively TRBD1 (5 bases). Trimming took off 0 bases at V and 8 bases at J, with 13 bases between the two ends. Germline V CDR1 and CDR2: LGHNA, YSLEER. The CDR3 covers 14 residues. Written as DNA, the CDR3 is TGCGCCAGCAGCCAAGATGACAGTTTGGGAGGCTACACCTTC. It codes for CASSQDDSLGGYTF.

This clonotype was seen many times. The genes are TRBV12-3 or TRBV12-4 and TRBJ2-5; the D gene is possibly TRBD1 (6 bases). The V end lost 6 bases, the J end lost 0 bases, and 14 bases lay between the germline ends. The length of the CDR3 is 15 residues. This CDR3 reads CASSSGTLNQETQYF. The CDR3 DNA reads as TGTGCCAGCAGCTCCGGGACACTGAACCAAGAGACCCAGTACTTC.

This clonotype was picked up many times. This chain joins TRBV5-4 and TRBJ2-2; D is uncertain. The CDR3 is 13 residues long. V dropped 2 bases and J dropped 2 bases, with 4 bases sitting between them. The germline gives CDR1 SGHNT, CDR2 YYREEE (reference sequence). This CDR3 is CASSFGNTGELFF. The CDR3 nucleotides are TGTGCCAGCAGCTTCGGAAACACCGGGGAGCTGTTTTTT.

At least ten counts were recorded for this clonotype. The V gene is TRBV20-1, the J gene TRBJ2-3; tentatively, D is TRBD2 (5 bases). The CDR3 is 11 residues long. V lost 5 bases, J lost 7 bases, and 10 bases lay in between. The germline V gene encodes CDR1 DFQATT and CDR2 SNEGSKA (reference sequence). The CDR3 DNA sequence: TGCAGTGCTCTACCCGGGAATACGCAGTATTTT. Encoded protein: CSALPGNTQYF.

In this sample, this clonotype turned up a few times. The J gene is TRBJ2-7, the V gene TRBV7-9; D unresolved. Germline CDR1 SEHNR, CDR2 FQNEAQ (reference sequence). The CDR3 is made up of 14 amino acids. V was clipped by 1 base and J by 1 base, with 8 bases between them. The CDR3 DNA reads TGTGCCAGCAGCTTAGAATCCAGTTCCTACGAGCAGTACTTC. It encodes CASSLESSSYEQYF.

This sequence joins TRBV30 and TRBJ2-3; D is ambiguous. The CDR3 runs 11 residues. Per the germline V gene, CDR1 is GTSNPN and CDR2 is SVGIG (reference sequence). Trimming took 0 bases from V and 10 from J, leaving 8 bases between them. CDR3 region: CAWSVGSAQYF. The CDR3, as DNA: TGTGCCTGGAGTGTAGGTTCGGCGCAGTATTTT.

This chain connects TRBV6-2 or TRBV6-3 to TRBJ2-3; possibly TRBD2 for D (6 bases). Germline V gene sequence: CDR1 MNHEY, CDR2 SVGEGT. This CDR3 region has 15 residues. The ends were cut back, 6 bases at V and 3 bases at J, with 16 bases in the middle. CDR3 region: CASRDSGRETDTQYF. The CDR3 coding sequence is TGTGCCAGCAGAGACTCTGGACGGGAGACAGATACGCAGTATTTT.